These 27 T cell receptor beta chains were sequenced from one sample in a study of CD4 T cells in relation to SARS-CoV-2 and coronaviruses. Profiled with immunoSEQ multiplex PCR; TCRdb holds only in-frame clones, not every one. The sample has approximately 70,000 clones; 85% to 95% are singletons. CD4+ T cells from unexposed donors were obtained before the COVID-19 pandemic (2011-2018). Sequenced sample: naive CD4+ T cells from PBMCs. As to subset: naive CD4+ T cells isolated by negative enrichment. The receptors shown here come from a human donor in good health.

This chain joins TRBV28 and TRBJ2-7; 8 bases agree with TRBD2. The V gene's germline CDR1 is MDHEN and CDR2 SYDVKM. The length of the CDR3 is 15 residues. V lost 8 bases and J lost 6; bases outside the gene matches: 15. CDR3 in DNA: TGTGCCAGCCACTCCACCGGGGGACTAGGGTTCGAGCAGTACTTC. Translation: CASHSTGGLGFEQYF.

J is TRBJ2-3 and V is TRBV11-3; 7 nucleotides match TRBD1. V gave up 5 bases and J gave up 2 bases; unmatched junction bases: 10. CDR1 is SGHNT, CDR2 YENEEA, per germline. The CDR3 has 16 amino acids. CDR3 region: CASSLRTGRDTDTQYF. CDR3 sequence (DNA): TGTGCCAGCAGCCTGAGGACAGGACGGGACACAGATACGCAGTATTTT.

The chain has TRBV6-5 and TRBJ1-5; 11 nucleotides line up with TRBD1. Trimming cost V 6 bases and J 5 bases; bases outside gene matches: 0. Germline V CDR1 and CDR2: MNHEY, SVGAGI. CDR3 length: 13 amino acids. CDR3 loop: CASRGQGDQPQHF. Written as DNA, the CDR3 is TGTGCCAGCAGGGGACAGGGGGATCAGCCCCAGCATTTT.

The chain couples TRBV7-2 to TRBJ2-7; D is undetermined. Germline CDR1 SGHTA, CDR2 FQGNSA. The CDR3 is 15 residues long. V was shortened by 5 bases and J by 0 bases, with 14 bases between the two germline ends. CDR3 nucleotides: TGTGCCAGCAGCCCCCGGGTTGGCAGCTCCTACGAGCAGTACTTC. Protein sequence: CASSPRVGSSYEQYF.

CDR3 loop: CASKGQVGLHPYEQYF. The CDR3 region has the DNA TGTGCCAGCAAGGGACAGGTAGGCCTCCATCCCTACGAGCAGTACTTC. The gene calls are TRBV6-6 and TRBJ2-7; TRBD1 matches 8 bases. Germline V gene sequence: CDR1 MNHNY, CDR2 SVGAGI (reference sequence). This CDR3 has 16 residues. The ends lost 7 bases at V and 2 bases at J; junction bases unmatched: 13.

This sequence joins TRBV19 and TRBJ2-2; D ambiguous. Trimming stripped 3 bases from V and 6 bases from J, with 2 bases between. Germline loops: CDR1 LNHDA, CDR2 SQIVND (reference sequence). This CDR3 has 11 amino acids. The CDR3 spells CASSMAGELFF. DNA of the CDR3: TGTGCCAGTAGTATGGCCGGGGAGCTGTTTTTT.

The genes are TRBV25-1 and TRBJ2-3, with TRBD1 matching over 9 bases. The CDR3 runs to 15 residues. Per germline, CDR1 MGHDK and CDR2 SYGVNS. With 8 bases clipped from V and 3 bases from J, the junction kept 9 bases outside the gene matches. CDR3 nucleotides: TGTGCCAGCTCCCCGGGACAGGGTCTGACAGATACGCAGTATTTT. Its translation is CASSPGQGLTDTQYF.

The chain carries TRBV11-2 and TRBJ2-7; the D gene could be TRBD1 or TRBD2 (5 bases each). CDR1 is SGHAT, CDR2 FQNNGV, per germline. The CDR3 is 12 residues long. V lost 3 bases to trimming and J lost 6 bases, with 9 bases between them. CDR3 coding DNA: TGTGCCAGCAGCTTGCAGGGAGCCGAGCAGTACTTC. Translating gives CASSLQGAEQYF.

The chain joins TRBV27 to TRBJ2-5, with D possibly being TRBD2 (6 bases). Germline-derived CDR1 and CDR2 are MNHEY and SMNVEV (reference sequence). The CDR3 length is 19 residues. V was cut by 6 bases and J by 1 base, with 27 bases left in between. DNA for the CDR3: TGTGCCAGCAGCCGGAGAGGCAGGGCTATTCAGACTAGCCAAGAGACCCAGTACTTC. It yields the protein CASSRRGRAIQTSQETQYF.

The genes are TRBV6-4 and TRBJ2-2; 8 bases agree with TRBD1. CDR1 is MRHNA and CDR2 is SNTAGT in the germline V gene. This CDR3 is built from 16 residues. With V trimmed by 6 bases and J by 5 bases, 11 bases remained unmatched. The DNA for the CDR3 is TGTGCCAGCAGCCCGTGGCAGGGGGCTGGGACCGGGGAGCTGTTTTTT. It codes for CASSPWQGAGTGELFF.

J is TRBJ2-1 and V is TRBV9, with D possibly being TRBD2 (6 bases). The germline V gene encodes CDR1 SGDLS and CDR2 YYNGEE. Trimming removed 4 bases at V and 3 bases at J, with 17 bases between. The CDR3 has 16 amino acids. The CDR3 DNA is TGTGCCAGCAGCAAACACCCGGGAGAAGACTACAATGAGCAGTTCTTC. The encoded protein is CASSKHPGEDYNEQFF.

The chain recombines TRBV9 with TRBJ1-2, with D perhaps matching TRBD1 (6 bases). CDR3 length: 15 residues. V shed 4 bases and J shed 1 base, with 14 bases lying between them. CDR1 SGDLS and CDR2 YYNGEE come from the germline V gene. CDR3 nucleotide sequence: TGTGCCAGCAGCCCTAGACAGGAACTTAACTATGGCTACACCTTC. Translated, it gives CASSPRQELNYGYTF.

The CDR3 nucleotides read TGCGCCAGCAGCAGGGACTTGAGAAACACCGGGGAGCTGTTTTTT. It yields the protein CASSRDLRNTGELFF. This chain uses TRBV5-1 with TRBJ2-2; a weak D match, TRBD2 (6 bases). V was shortened by 4 bases and J by 2 bases, with 12 bases between the two germline ends. The CDR3 covers 15 residues. The V gene's germline CDR1 is SGHRS and CDR2 YFSETQ.

The table lists this clone with a count of one. V usage is TRBV28 and J usage is TRBJ1-5; 9 bases line up with TRBD1. The V and J ends lost 4 bases and 6 bases, in that order; junction bases with no gene match: 10. Germline CDR1 MDHEN, CDR2 SYDVKM. The CDR3 consists of 16 residues. The CDR3 nucleotides read TGTGCCAGCAGTTCCAACTTAGGGACAGGGAGTCAGCCCCAGCATTTT. It is translated as CASSSNLGTGSQPQHF.

This chain uses TRBV3-1 (or the pseudogene TRBV3-2) with TRBJ1-5; TRBD1 agrees at 10 bases. Per the germline V gene, CDR1 is LGHDT and CDR2 is YNNKEL (reference sequence). Trimming cost V 3 bases and J 5 bases; bases outside gene matches: 1. The CDR3 consists of 14 residues. The chain's CDR3 is CASSQTGGYQPQHF. In nucleotides, the CDR3 is TGTGCCAGCAGCCAGACAGGGGGCTATCAGCCCCAGCATTTT.

The chain combines TRBV30 with TRBJ2-1; D possibly corresponds to TRBD1 (6 bases). The CDR3 has 13 amino acids. The germline V and J ends were trimmed by 3 bases and 1 base, with 7 bases remaining between them. CDR1 and CDR2 from the germline V gene are GTSNPN and SVGIG (reference sequence). DNA of the CDR3: TGTGCCTGGAGACAGGGTTCCTACAATGAGCAGTTCTTC. Translating it yields CAWRQGSYNEQFF.

In DNA form, the CDR3 reads TGTGCCAGCAGCTTTCGCGGTACAGATACGCAGTATTTT. It yields the protein CASSFRGTDTQYF. The gene calls are TRBV7-3 and TRBJ2-3, with unresolved D. The V end lost 3 bases, the J end lost 3 bases, and 7 bases lay between the germline ends. Germline CDR1 is SGHTA and CDR2 is FQGTGA. The CDR3 loop spans 13 amino acids.

This clone was observed a handful of times. This sequence joins TRBV5-1 and TRBJ2-1; D may be TRBD1 or TRBD2 (8 bases each). Per the germline V gene, CDR1 is SGHRS and CDR2 is YFSETQ. The CDR3 extends over 17 amino acids. Trimming pared 5 bases from V and 8 bases from J, leaving 26 bases between. CDR3 sequence (DNA): TGCGCCAGCAGATTTAGACAGGGGCCATTCGGGGGGGATGAGCAGTTCTTC. Translation: CASRFRQGPFGGDEQFF.

This clone is a singleton in its sample. The rearrangement uses TRBV29-1 and TRBJ2-3; 10 positions match TRBD1. The CDR3 is 15 residues long. Germline CDR1 SQVTM, CDR2 ANQGSEA. With 4 bases clipped from V and 1 base from J, the junction kept 5 bases outside the gene matches. The CDR3 DNA reads TGCAGCGTTGGGTGGGGACAGGGGCGCACAGATACGCAGTATTTT. Translated, it gives CSVGWGQGRTDTQYF.

This clone was seen once. J is TRBJ2-7 and V is TRBV28; the D gene is possibly TRBD1 (7 bases). CDR1 is MDHEN, CDR2 SYDVKM, per germline. This CDR3 has 17 amino acids. The V end was cut by 6 bases, the J end by 4 bases, with 25 bases between. CDR3 sequence: CASSWGLWTKQGYEQYF. CDR3 bases: TGTGCCAGCAGCTGGGGACTCTGGACCAAACAGGGGTACGAGCAGTACTTC.

The chain joins TRBV6-6 to TRBJ2-5; D is possibly TRBD1 (6 bases). In germline, CDR1 is MNHNY, CDR2 SVGAGI (reference sequence). Trimming cost V 6 bases and J 1 base, with 15 bases left between them. The CDR3 has 15 residues. CDR3 nucleotide sequence: TGTGCCAGCAGATTTCAGGGGTCGGGCCAAGAGACCCAGTACTTC. Protein product: CASRFQGSGQETQYF.

The V call is TRBV3-1 (or the pseudogene TRBV3-2), the J call TRBJ2-6; 9 bases align to TRBD1. The CDR3 loop spans 17 amino acids. Germline V lookup: CDR1 LGHDT, CDR2 YNNKEL (reference sequence). V dropped 4 bases and J dropped 4; count of bases not matched to a gene: 8. The CDR3 sequence: CASSPWTGADGANVLTF. CDR3 nucleotide sequence: TGTGCCAGCAGCCCGTGGACAGGGGCGGACGGGGCCAACGTCCTGACTTTC.

The J gene is TRBJ1-1, the V gene TRBV5-1; maybe TRBD1 (5 bases). CDR1 is SGHRS and CDR2 is YFSETQ in the germline V gene. The CDR3 loop spans 15 amino acids. V gave up 4 bases and J gave up 1 base, with 14 bases separating them. CDR3 DNA sequence: TGCGCCAGCAGCATCGGGGGGACGGGGAACACTGAAGCTTTCTTT. This gives the protein CASSIGGTGNTEAFF.

V is TRBV5-6 and J is TRBJ2-1, with TRBD2 identical over 11 bases. J gave up 4 bases and V 4 bases, and 7 bases lay outside the gene matches. The germline CDR1 and CDR2 sequences are SGHDT and YYEEEE. This CDR3 is built from 16 residues. Here the CDR3 DNA reads TGTGCCAGCAGCCGACTCGGACTAGCGGGTTACAATGAGCAGTTCTTC. It translates to CASSRLGLAGYNEQFF.

V is TRBV5-1 and J is TRBJ2-1; possibly TRBD2 for D (5 bases). The CDR3 spans 15 residues. Germline values: CDR1 SGHRS, CDR2 YFSETQ. V lost 3 bases to trimming and J lost 6 bases, with 16 bases between them. CDR3 nucleotides: TGCGCCAGCAGCTCTACTACCGGGAAATTCAATGAGCAGTTCTTC. This sequence encodes CASSSTTGKFNEQFF.

V gene TRBV11-3 combines with J gene TRBJ2-7; D unresolved. The CDR3 spans 13 residues. V was clipped by 2 bases and J by 6 bases, with 11 bases between them. Germline CDR1 reads SGHNT; CDR2 reads YENEEA. CDR3 nucleotide sequence: TGTGCCAGCAGCTTATCCCGGGCTGGCGAGCAGTACTTC. This encodes CASSLSRAGEQYF.

The chain uses TRBV18 and TRBJ1-1; possibly TRBD1 for D (5 bases). Trimming cost V 2 bases and J 2 bases, with 12 bases left between them. The CDR3 spans 15 residues. Germline loops: CDR1 KGHSH, CDR2 LQKENI. The DNA of the CDR3 is TGTGCCAGCTCACCAATCGCCGACAGAAACACTGAAGCTTTCTTT. This sequence encodes CASSPIADRNTEAFF. The whole variable domain, remainder taken from reference TRBV18 and TRBJ1-1, is NAGVMQNPRHLVRRRGQEARLRCSPMKGHSHVYWYRQLPEEGLKFMVYLQKENIIDESGMPKERFSAEFPKEGPSILRIQQVVRGDSAAYFCASSPIADRNTEAFFGQGTRLTVV.